This entry lists 3 T cell receptor beta chains sequenced from one sample in a study of CD8 T cells in ankylosing spondylitis. TCRdb processed the 5' RACE reads anew with MiXCR; each CDR3 protein has one entry. The table shows roughly 260,000 distinct CDR3 sequences, with 20% occurring only once. The specimen was blood, either unsorted or a sorted T cell fraction (not recorded which). The receptors were sampled from a male donor with ankylosing spondylitis or in good health (not recorded which).

This rearrangement joins TRBV12-3 or TRBV12-4 to TRBJ1-1; D is undetermined. V was cut by 0 bases and J by 7 bases, with 6 bases left in between. There are 12 residues in the CDR3. Here the CDR3 DNA reads TGTGCCAGCAGTTTAGCAGGCATTGAAGCTTTCTTT. Translation gives CASSLAGIEAFF.

This clonotype was seen repeatedly, ten times or more. V gene TRBV20-1 combines with J gene TRBJ2-1; tentatively, D is TRBD1 (6 bases). The V and J ends lost 6 bases and 10 bases respectively, with 13 bases between them. The CDR3 extends over 11 amino acids. Per germline, CDR1 DFQATT and CDR2 SNEGSKA (reference sequence). DNA for the CDR3: TGCAGTGCGGACAGTAGAAACGAGCAGTTCTTC. It yields the protein CSADSRNEQFF.

This clonotype was seen more than once but under ten times. The chain is built from TRBV2 and TRBJ1-1; D gene uncertain. The CDR3 runs 15 residues. V was trimmed by 8 bases and J by 3 bases, leaving 19 bases between them. The V gene's germline CDR1 is SNHLY and CDR2 FYNNEI. In DNA, the CDR3 is TGTGCCAGCGAGGGAGAGGGTGTATTGCACACTGAAGCTTTCTTT. Amino acid sequence: CASEGEGVLHTEAFF.